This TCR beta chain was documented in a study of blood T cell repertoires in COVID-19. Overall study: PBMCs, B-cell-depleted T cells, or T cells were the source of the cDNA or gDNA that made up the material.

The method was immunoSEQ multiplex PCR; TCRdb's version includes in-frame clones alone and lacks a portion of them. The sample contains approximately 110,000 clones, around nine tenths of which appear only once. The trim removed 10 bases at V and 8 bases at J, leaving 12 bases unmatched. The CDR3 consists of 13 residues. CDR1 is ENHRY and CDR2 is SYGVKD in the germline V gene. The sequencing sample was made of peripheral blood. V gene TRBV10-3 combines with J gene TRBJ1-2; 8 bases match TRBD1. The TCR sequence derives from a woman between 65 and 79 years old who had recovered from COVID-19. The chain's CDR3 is CATGTGSGRGYTF. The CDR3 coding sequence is TGTGCCACCGGGACAGGATCAGGGCGGGGCTACACCTTC.